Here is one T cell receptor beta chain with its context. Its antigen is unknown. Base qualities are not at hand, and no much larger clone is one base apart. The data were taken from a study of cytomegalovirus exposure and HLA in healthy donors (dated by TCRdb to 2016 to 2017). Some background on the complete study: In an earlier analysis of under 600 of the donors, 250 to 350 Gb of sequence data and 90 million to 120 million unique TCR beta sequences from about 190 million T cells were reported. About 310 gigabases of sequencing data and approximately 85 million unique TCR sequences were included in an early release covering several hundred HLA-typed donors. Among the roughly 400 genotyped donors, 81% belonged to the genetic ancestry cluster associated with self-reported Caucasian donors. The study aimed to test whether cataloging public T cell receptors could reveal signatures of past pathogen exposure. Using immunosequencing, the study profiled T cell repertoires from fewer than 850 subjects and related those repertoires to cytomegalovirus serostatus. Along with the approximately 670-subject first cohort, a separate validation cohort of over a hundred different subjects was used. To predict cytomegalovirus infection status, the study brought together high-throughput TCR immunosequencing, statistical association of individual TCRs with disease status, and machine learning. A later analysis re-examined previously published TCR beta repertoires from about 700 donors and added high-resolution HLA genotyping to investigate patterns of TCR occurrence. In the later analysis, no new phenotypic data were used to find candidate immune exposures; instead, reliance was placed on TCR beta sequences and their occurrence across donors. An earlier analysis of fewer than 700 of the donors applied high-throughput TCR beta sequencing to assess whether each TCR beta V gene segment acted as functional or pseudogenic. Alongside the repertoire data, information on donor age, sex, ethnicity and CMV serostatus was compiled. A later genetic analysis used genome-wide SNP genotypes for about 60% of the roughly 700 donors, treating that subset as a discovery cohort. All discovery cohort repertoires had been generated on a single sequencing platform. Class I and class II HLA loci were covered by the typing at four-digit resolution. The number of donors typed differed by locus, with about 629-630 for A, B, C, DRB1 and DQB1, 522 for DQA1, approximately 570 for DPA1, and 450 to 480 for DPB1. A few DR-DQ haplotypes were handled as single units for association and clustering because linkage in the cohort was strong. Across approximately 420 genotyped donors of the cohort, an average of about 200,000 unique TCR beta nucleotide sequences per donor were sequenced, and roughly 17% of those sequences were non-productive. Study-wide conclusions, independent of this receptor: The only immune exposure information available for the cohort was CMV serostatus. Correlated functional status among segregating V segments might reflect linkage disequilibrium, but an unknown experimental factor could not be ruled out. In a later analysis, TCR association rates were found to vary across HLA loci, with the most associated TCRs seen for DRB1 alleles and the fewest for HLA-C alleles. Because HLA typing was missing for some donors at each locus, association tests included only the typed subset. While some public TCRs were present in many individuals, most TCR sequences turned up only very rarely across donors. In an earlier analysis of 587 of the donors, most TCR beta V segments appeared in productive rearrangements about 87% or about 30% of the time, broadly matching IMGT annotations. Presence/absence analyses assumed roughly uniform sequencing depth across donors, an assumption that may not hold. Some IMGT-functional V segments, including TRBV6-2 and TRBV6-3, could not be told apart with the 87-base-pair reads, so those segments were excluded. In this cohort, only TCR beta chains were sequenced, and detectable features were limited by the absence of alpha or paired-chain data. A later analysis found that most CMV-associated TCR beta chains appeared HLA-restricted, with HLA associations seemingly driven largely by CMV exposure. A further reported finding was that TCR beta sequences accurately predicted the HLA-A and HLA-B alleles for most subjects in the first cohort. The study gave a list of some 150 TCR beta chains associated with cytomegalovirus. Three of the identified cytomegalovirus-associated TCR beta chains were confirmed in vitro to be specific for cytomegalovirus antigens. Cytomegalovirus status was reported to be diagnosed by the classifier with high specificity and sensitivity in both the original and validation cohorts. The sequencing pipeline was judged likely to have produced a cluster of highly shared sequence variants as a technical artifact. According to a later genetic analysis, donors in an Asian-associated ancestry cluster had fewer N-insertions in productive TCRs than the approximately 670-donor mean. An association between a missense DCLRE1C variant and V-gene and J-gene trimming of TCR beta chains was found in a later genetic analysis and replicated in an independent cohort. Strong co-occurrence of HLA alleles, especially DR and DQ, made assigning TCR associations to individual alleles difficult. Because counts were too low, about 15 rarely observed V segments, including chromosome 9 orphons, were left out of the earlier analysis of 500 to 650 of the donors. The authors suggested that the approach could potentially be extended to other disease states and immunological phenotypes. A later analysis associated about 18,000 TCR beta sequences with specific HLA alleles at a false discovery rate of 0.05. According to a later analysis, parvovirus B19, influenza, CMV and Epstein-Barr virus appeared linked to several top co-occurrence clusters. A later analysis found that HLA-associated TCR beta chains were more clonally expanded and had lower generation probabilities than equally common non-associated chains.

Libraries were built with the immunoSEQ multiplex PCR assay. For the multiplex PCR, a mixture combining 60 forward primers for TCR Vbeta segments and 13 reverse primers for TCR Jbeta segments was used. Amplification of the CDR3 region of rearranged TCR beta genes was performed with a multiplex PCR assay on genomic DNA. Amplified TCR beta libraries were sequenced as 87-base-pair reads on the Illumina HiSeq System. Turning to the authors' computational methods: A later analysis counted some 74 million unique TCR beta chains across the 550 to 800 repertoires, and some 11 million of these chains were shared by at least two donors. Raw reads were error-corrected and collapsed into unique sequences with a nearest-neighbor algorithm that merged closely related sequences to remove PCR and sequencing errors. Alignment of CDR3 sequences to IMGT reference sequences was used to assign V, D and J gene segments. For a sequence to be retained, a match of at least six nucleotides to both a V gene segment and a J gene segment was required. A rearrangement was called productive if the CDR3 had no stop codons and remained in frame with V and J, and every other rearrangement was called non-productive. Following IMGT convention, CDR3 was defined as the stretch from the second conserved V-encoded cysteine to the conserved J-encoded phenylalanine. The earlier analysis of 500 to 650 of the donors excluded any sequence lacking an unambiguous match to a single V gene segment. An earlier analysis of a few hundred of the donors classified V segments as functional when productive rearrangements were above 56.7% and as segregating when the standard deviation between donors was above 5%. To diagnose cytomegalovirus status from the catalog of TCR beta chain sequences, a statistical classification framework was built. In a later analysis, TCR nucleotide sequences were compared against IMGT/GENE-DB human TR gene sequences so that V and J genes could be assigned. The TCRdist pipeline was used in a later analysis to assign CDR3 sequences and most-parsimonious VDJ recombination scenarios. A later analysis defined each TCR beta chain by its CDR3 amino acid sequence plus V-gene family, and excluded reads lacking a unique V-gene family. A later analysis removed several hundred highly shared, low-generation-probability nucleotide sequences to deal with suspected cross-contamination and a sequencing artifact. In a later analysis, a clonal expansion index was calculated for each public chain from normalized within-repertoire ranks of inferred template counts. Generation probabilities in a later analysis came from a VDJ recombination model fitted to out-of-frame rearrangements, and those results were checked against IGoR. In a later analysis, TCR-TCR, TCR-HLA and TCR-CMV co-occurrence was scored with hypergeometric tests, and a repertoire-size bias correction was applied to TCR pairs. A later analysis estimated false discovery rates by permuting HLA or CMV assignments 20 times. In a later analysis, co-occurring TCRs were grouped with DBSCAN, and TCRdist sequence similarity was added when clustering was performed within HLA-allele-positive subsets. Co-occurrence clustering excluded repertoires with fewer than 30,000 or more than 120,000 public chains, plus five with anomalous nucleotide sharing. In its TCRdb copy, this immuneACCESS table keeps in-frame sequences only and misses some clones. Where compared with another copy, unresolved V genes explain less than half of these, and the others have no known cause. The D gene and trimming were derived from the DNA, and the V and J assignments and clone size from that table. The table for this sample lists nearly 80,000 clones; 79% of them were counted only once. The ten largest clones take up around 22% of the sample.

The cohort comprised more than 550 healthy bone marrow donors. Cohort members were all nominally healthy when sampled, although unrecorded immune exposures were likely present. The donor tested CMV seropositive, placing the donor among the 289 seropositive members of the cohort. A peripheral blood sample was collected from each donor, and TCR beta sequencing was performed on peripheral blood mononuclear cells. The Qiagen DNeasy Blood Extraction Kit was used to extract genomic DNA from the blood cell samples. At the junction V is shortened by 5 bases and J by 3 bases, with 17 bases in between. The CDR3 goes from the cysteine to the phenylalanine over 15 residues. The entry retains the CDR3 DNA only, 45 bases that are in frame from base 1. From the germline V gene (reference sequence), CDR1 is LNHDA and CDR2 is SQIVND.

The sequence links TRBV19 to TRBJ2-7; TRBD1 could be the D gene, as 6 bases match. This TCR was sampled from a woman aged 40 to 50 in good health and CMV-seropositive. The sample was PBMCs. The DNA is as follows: TGTGCCAGTAGTCTAGGACGGGGACATCACTACGAGCAGTACTTC. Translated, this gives CASSLGRGHHYEQYF.